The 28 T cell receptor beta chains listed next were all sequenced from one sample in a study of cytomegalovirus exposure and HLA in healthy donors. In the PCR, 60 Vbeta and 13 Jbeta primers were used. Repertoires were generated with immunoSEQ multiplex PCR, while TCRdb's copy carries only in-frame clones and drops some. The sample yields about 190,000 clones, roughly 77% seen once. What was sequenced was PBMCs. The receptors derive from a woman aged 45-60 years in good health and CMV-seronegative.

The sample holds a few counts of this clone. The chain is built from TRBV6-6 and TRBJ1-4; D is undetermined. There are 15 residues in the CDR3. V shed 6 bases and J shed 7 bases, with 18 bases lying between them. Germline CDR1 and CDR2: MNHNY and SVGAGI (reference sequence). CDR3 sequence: CASRSLTRGSEKLFF. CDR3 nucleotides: TGTGCCAGCAGGTCTCTGACAAGAGGGAGTGAAAAACTGTTTTTT.

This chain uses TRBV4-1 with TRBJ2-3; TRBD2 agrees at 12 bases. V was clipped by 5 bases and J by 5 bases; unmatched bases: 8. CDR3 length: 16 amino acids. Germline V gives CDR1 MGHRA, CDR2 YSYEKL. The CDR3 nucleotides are TGCGCCAGCAGCACCCTAGCGGGGGGGCCAAGAGATACGCAGTATTTT. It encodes CASSTLAGGPRDTQYF.

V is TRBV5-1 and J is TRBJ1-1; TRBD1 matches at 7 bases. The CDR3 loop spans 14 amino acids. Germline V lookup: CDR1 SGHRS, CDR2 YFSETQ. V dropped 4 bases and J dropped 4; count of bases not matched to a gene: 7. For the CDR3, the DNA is TGCGCCAGCAGCATAAACAGGGGTGGCACTGAAGCTTTCTTT. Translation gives CASSINRGGTEAFF. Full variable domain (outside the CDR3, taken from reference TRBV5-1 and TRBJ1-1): KAGVTQTPRYLIKTRGQQVTLSCSPISGHRSVSWYQQTPGQGLQFLFEYFSETQRNKGNFPGRFSGRQFSNSRSEMNVSTLELGDSALYLCASSINRGGTEAFFGQGTRLTVV.

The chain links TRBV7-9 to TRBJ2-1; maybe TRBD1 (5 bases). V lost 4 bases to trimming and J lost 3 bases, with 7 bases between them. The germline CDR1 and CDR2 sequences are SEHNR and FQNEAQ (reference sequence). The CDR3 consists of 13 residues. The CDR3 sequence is CASSSDSYNEQFF. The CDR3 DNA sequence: TGTGCCAGCAGCTCCGACAGCTACAATGAGCAGTTCTTC.

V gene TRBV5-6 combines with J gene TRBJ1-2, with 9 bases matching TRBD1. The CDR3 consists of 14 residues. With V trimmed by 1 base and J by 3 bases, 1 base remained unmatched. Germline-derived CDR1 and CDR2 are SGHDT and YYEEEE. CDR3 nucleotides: TGTGCCAGCAGCTTGAGGGACAGGGACTATGGCTACACCTTC. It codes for CASSLRDRDYGYTF.

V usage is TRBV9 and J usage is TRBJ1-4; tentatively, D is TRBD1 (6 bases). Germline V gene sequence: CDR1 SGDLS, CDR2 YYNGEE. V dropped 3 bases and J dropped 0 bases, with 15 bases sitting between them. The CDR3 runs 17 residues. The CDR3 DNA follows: TGTGCCAGCAGCGCGGACAGCCTATTTCCAACTAATGAAAAACTGTTTTTT. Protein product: CASSADSLFPTNEKLFF.

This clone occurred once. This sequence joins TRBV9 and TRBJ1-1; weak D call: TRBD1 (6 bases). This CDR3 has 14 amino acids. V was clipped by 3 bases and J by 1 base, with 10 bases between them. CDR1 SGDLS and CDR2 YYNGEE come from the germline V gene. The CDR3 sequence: CASSGGQKNTEAFF. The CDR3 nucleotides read TGTGCCAGCAGCGGGGGACAAAAGAACACTGAAGCTTTCTTT.

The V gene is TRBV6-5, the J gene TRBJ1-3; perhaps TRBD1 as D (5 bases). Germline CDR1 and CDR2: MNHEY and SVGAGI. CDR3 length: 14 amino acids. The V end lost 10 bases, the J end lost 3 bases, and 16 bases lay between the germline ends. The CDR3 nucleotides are TGTGCCACTGGCGGGGCAGGGAGTGGAAACACCATATATTTT. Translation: CATGGAGSGNTIYF.

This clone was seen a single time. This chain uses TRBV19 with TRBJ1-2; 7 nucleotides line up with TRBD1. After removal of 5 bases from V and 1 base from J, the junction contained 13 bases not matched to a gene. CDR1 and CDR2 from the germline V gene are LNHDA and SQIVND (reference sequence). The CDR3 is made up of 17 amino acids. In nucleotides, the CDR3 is TGTGCCAGTAGTCCCCGGACAGGTGGGAACCTTAACTATGGCTACACCTTC. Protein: CASSPRTGGNLNYGYTF.

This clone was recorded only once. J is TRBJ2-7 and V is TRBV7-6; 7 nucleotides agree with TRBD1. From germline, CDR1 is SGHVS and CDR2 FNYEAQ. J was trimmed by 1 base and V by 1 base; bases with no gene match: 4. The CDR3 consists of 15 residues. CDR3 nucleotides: TGTGCCAGCAGCTTAGTGCAGGGGGTATCCTACGAGCAGTACTTC. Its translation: CASSLVQGVSYEQYF.

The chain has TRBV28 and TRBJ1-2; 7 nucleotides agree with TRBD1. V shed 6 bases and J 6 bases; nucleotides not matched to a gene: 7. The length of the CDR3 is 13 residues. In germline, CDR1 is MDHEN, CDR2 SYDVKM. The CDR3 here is CASRQGGADGYTF. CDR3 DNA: TGTGCCAGCAGGCAAGGGGGCGCGGATGGCTACACCTTC.

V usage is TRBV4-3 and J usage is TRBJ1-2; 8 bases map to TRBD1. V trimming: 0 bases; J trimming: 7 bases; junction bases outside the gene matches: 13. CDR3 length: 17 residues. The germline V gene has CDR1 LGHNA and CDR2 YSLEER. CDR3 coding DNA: TGCGCCAGCAGCCAAGATCTCGGGGGCAGGGGGCGAATTGGCTACACCTTC. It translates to CASSQDLGGRGRIGYTF.

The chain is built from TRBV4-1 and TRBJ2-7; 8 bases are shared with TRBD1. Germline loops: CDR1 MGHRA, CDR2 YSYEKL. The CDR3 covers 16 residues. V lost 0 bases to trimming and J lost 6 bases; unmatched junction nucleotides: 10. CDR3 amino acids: CASSQDFDRGVPEQYF. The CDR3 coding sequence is TGCGCCAGCAGCCAAGATTTCGACAGGGGAGTGCCCGAGCAGTACTTC.

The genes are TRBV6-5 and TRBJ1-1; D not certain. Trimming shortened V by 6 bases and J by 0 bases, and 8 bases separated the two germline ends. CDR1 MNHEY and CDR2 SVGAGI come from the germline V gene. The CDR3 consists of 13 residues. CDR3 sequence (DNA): TGTGCCAGCAGGAACCTAATGAACACTGAAGCTTTCTTT. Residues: CASRNLMNTEAFF.

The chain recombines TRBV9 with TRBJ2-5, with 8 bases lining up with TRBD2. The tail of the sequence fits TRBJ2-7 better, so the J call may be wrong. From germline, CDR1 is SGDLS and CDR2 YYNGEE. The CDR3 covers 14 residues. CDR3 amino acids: CASSGRGGPYEQYF. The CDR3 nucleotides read TGTGCCAGCAGCGGACGGGGGGGCCCCTACGAGCAGTACTTC.

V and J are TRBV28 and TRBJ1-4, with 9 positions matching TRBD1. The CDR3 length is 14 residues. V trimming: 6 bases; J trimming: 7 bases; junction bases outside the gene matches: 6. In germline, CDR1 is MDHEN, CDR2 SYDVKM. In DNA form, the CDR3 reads TGTGCCAGCAGCCGCCGGGACAGGGCTGAAAAACTGTTTTTT. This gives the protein CASSRRDRAEKLFF.

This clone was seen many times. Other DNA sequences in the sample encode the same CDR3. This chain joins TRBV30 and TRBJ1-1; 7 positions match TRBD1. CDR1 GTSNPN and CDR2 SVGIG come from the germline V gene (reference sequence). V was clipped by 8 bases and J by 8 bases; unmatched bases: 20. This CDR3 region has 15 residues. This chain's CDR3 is CAAEVRSDRATEAFF. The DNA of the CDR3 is TGTGCCGCAGAAGTAAGATCCGACAGGGCGACAGAAGCTTTCTTT.

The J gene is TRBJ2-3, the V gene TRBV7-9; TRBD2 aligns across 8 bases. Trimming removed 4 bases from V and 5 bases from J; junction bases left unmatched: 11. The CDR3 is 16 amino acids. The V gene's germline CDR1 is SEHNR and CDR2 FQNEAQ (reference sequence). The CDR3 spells CASSSWGSGNVDTQYF. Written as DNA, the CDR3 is TGTGCCAGCAGCTCGTGGGGTAGCGGGAATGTAGATACGCAGTATTTT.

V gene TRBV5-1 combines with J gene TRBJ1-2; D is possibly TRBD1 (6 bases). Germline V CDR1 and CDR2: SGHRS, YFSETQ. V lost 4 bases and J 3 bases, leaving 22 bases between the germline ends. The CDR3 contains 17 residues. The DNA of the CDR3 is TGCGCCAGCAGCCCCCGCGGGGGGGGGCCAGGGGACTATGGCTACACCTTC. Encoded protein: CASSPRGGGPGDYGYTF.

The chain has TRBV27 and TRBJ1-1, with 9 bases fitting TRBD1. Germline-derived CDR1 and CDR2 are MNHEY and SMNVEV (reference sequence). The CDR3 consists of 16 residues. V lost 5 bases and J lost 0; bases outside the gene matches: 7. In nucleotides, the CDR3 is TGTGCCAGCAGTCCAGCACAGGGGGCATTGAACACTGAAGCTTTCTTT. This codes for CASSPAQGALNTEAFF.

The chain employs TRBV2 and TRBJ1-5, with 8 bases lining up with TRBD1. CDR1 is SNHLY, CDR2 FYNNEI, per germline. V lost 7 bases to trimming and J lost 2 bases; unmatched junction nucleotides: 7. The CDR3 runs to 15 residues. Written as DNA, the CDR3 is TGTGCCAGCACCCTAGACAGGGGAGGCAATCAGCCCCAGCATTTT. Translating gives CASTLDRGGNQPQHF.

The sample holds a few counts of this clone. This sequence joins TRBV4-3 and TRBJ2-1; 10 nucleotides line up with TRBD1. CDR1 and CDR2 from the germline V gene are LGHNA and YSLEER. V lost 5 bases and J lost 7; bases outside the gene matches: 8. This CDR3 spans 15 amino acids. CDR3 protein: CASSTDRGQPNEQFF. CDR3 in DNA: TGCGCCAGCAGCACTGACAGGGGGCAGCCAAATGAGCAGTTCTTC.

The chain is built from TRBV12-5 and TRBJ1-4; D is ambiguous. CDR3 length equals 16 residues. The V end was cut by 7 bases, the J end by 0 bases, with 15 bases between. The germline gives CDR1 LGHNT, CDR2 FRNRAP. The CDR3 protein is CASALRMGATNEKLFF. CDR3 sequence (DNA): TGTGCTAGTGCCCTTCGTATGGGCGCAACTAATGAAAAACTGTTTTTT.

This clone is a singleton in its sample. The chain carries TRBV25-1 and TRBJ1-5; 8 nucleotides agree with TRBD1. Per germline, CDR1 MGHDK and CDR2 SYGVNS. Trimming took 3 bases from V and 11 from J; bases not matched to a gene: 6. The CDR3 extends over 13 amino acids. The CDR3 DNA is TGTGCCAGCAGTGACCCAGGGGGCAGGGCCCAGCATTTT. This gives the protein CASSDPGGRAQHF.

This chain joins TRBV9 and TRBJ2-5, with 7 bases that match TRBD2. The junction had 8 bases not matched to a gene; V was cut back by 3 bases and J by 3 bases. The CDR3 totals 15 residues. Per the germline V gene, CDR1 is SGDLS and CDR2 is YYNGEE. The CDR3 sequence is CASSDSGTTKETQYF. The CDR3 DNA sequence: TGTGCCAGCAGCGACTCCGGGACTACGAAAGAGACCCAGTACTTC.

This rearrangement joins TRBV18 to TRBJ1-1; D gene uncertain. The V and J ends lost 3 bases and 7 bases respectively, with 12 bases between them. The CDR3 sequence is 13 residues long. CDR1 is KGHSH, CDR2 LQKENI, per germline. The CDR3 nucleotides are TGTGCCAGCTCACCCGTCCCAGGTCGTGAAGCTTTCTTT. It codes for CASSPVPGREAFF.

CDR3 DNA: TGTGCCAGCAGCTTAGGGCTAGCGGGGTACAATGAGCAGTTCTTC. Amino acid sequence: CASSLGLAGYNEQFF. The J gene is TRBJ2-1, the V gene TRBV11-2; the match to TRBD2 covers 9 bases. This CDR3 spans 15 amino acids. V lost 1 base and J lost 4; bases outside the gene matches: 2. CDR1 is SGHAT and CDR2 is FQNNGV in the germline V gene.

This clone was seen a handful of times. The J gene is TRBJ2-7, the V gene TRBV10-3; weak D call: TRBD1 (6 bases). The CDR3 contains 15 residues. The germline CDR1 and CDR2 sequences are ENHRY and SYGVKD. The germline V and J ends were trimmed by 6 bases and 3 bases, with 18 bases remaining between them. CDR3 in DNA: TGTGCCATCAGACCCCGACAGGAAGTTCTCTACGAGCAGTACTTC. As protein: CAIRPRQEVLYEQYF.